A selection of T cell receptor beta chains follows, all from one sample in a study of blood T cell repertoires in COVID-19. Produced via immunoSEQ multiplex PCR; TCRdb's table is partial and in-frame only. The sample has about 260,000 clones, 85% to 90% seen once. The sequencing sample was made of peripheral blood. All receptors derive from a woman in her thirties with COVID-19, enrolled during active disease. The CDR3 runs from the conserved cysteine through the conserved F or W. D genes are given only for firm matches. Clone size is shown for a subset of rows, as once, few, many or a class of expanded clone.

TRBJ1-5,TRBV19,.,.,TGTGCCAGTAAGTACAGTAATAGCAATCAGCCCCAGCATTTT,CASKYSNSNQPQHF
TRBJ1-5,TRBV27,.,.,TGTGCCAGCAGTTTCGGGGGGAATCAGCCCCAGCATTTT,CASSFGGNQPQHF
TRBJ2-3,TRBV19,.,TRBD2,TGTGCCAGTAGTATCTCCGGGACTAGCGGGACAGATACGCAGTATTTT,CASSISGTSGTDTQYF
TRBJ1-1,TRBV28,.,.,TGTGCCAGCAGGCCCCGCGCTCCTGAAGCTTTCTTT,CASRPRAPEAFF
TRBJ1-4,TRBV18,.,.,TGTGCCAGCTCACCACCCACCCGGGGCAGGGGTGGGGAAAAACTGTTTTTT,CASSPPTRGRGGEKLFF
TRBJ2-2,TRBV19,once,.,TGTGCCAGTAGTCCCCGGGTGGGGAACACCGGGGAGCTGTTTTTT,CASSPRVGNTGELFF
TRBJ2-1,TRBV7-9,.,TRBD2,TGTGCCAGCAGCTTTGTGGGTAGCGGGAGCAATGAGCAGTTCTTC,CASSFVGSGSNEQFF
TRBJ2-5,TRBV5-1,.,TRBD2,TGCGCCAGCAGGACTAGCGGGAGAGAAGAGACCCAGTACTTC,CASRTSGREETQYF
TRBJ2-4,TRBV19,.,TRBD1,TGTGCCAGTAGTATCGGGACAGGGTCCCTTAAAGCCAAAAACATTCAGTACTTC,CASSIGTGSLKAKNIQYF
TRBJ1-5,TRBV27,.,.,TGTGCCAGCAGTTCGGACATCTATCAGCCCCAGCATTTT,CASSSDIYQPQHF
TRBJ2-2,TRBV2,.,TRBD1,TGTGCCAGCAGTGAAATGGGACAGGGTATAGGTGGGGAGCTGTTTTTT,CASSEMGQGIGGELFF
TRBJ1-1,TRBV5-1,.,TRBD1,TGCGCCAGCAGCTTGGGACAGGGAGCTTTCTTT,CASSLGQGAFF
TRBJ2-1,TRBV19,.,TRBD2,TGTGCCAGTAGTATTAGGTTGGCGGGAGGCTACAATGAGCAGTTCTTC,CASSIRLAGGYNEQFF
TRBJ2-5,TRBV5-1,.,TRBD2,TGCGCCAGCAAACTAGCGGGCCAAGAGACCCAGTACTTC,CASKLAGQETQYF
TRBJ2-3,TRBV6-2/TRBV6-3,.,.,TGTGCCAGCAGTGGGGAGAGGACCACTAGCACAGATACGCAGTATTTT,CASSGERTTSTDTQYF
TRBJ2-3,TRBV28,once,TRBD1,TGTGCCAGCACCTCAGGGACAGGGAGCACAGATACGCAGTATTTT,CASTSGTGSTDTQYF
TRBJ2-1,TRBV10-1,.,.,TGCGCCAGCAGTGAGTCGAGAGACAGGAGCTCCTACAATGAGCAGTTCTTC,CASSESRDRSSYNEQFF
TRBJ2-5,TRBV24-1,.,.,TGTGCCACCAGTGAGAAGGTCGGGAGTGGGGCGGGAGAGACCCAGTACTTC,CATSEKVGSGAGETQYF
TRBJ2-7,TRBV7-9,.,.,TGTGCCAGCAGCCGCGGCAGGGGTACCTACGAGCAGTACTTC,CASSRGRGTYEQYF
TRBJ1-4,TRBV2,.,TRBD1,TGTGCCAGCAGTGCTTCGGTTGGACAGGGGAAGGAAAAACTGTTTTTT,CASSASVGQGKEKLFF
TRBJ1-3,TRBV5-1,.,.,TGCGCCAGCAGCTTGGGGCCAGGCGCCGGAAACACCATATATTTT,CASSLGPGAGNTIYF
TRBJ1-3,TRBV10-3,.,TRBD1,TGTGCCATCAGGAGACAGGGAAGTGGAAACACCATATATTTT,CAIRRQGSGNTIYF
TRBJ1-2,TRBV4-3,.,.,TGCGCCAGCAGCCAAGATTTTGGCAGCTATGGCTACACCTTC,CASSQDFGSYGYTF
TRBJ1-6,TRBV7-9,.,.,TGTGCCAGCAGCTTAGGAGAAGCCCTCCACTTT,CASSLGEALHF
TRBJ2-1,TRBV19,.,.,TGTGCCAGTAGTAGCGGGTCCTCCTACAATGAGCAGTTCTTC,CASSSGSSYNEQFF
TRBJ2-7,TRBV27,.,.,TGTGCCAGCAGTTTTTTTGGAGGGCCCTACGAGCAGTACTTC,CASSFFGGPYEQYF
TRBJ2-2,TRBV19,.,TRBD2,TGTGCCAGTAGTATGGGGGTAGCGGGAGTTTCCGGGGAGCTGTTTTTT,CASSMGVAGVSGELFF
TRBJ2-7,TRBV7-7,.,TRBD2,TGTGCTAGCAGCCGCCCTAGCGGGAGCGGAGGGGCTCCCTACGAGCAGTACTTC,CASSRPSGSGGAPYEQYF
TRBJ1-2,TRBV27,.,.,TGTGCCAGCAGGGACACAGGAGCTAACTATGGCTACACCTTC,CASRDTGANYGYTF
TRBJ1-3,TRBV9,.,TRBD1,TGTGCCAGCAGCGTAAAGGACAGGGCTGGAAACACCATATATTTT,CASSVKDRAGNTIYF
TRBJ2-7,TRBV7-9,.,.,TGTGCCAGCAGCTTAGGCGACAGTTCCTACGAGCAGTACTTC,CASSLGDSSYEQYF
TRBJ2-5,TRBV6-5,.,.,TGTGCCAGCAGCTCTGTACAGGGCTGGGAGACCCAGTACTTC,CASSSVQGWETQYF
TRBJ2-7,TRBV11-3,.,TRBD1,TGTGCCAGCAGCCAGGGGGACCCTCCCTACGAGCAGTACTTC,CASSQGDPPYEQYF
TRBJ2-3,TRBV24-1,.,TRBD2,TGTGCCACCAGTGATTTGGCTAGCGGGAGCCCAGATACGCAGTATTTT,CATSDLASGSPDTQYF
TRBJ1-1,TRBV11-2,.,.,TGTGCCAGCAGCGTCGACATGATCACTGAAGCTTTCTTT,CASSVDMITEAFF
TRBJ2-1,TRBV29-1,.,TRBD2,TGCAGCGTTGCCGCGAGCGGGAGGACAAATGAGCAGTTCTTC,CSVAASGRTNEQFF
TRBJ1-1,TRBV4-3,.,TRBD1,TGCGCCAGCAGCCAAGAGACAGGGCTGGCCACTGAAGCTTTCTTT,CASSQETGLATEAFF
TRBJ1-2,TRBV28,.,.,TGTGCCAGCAGTAGCCTGGGAGGGGCGGAATATGGCTACACCTTC,CASSSLGGAEYGYTF
TRBJ2-2,TRBV7-9,.,.,TGTGCCAGCAGCTTAGCGTTTAAGTTCTCGCTGAGCGGGGAGCTGTTTTTT,CASSLAFKFSLSGELFF
TRBJ1-4,TRBV6-5,.,.,TGTGCCAGCAGTTACTTAGGGAACCGGGGTGAAAAACTGTTTTTT,CASSYLGNRGEKLFF
TRBJ2-7,TRBV28,.,TRBD1,TGTGCCAGCAGTTTGGGACAGAACTACGAGCAGTACTTC,CASSLGQNYEQYF
TRBJ2-2,TRBV7-9,.,TRBD2,TGTGCCAGCAGCTCATTTCTAGCGGGAGGAGACACCGGGGAGCTGTTTTTT,CASSSFLAGGDTGELFF
TRBJ2-7,TRBV10-2,.,.,TGCGCCAGCAGTCGACAGTCCTCTCCCTACGAGCAGTACTTC,CASSRQSSPYEQYF
TRBJ2-2,TRBV19,.,TRBD2,TGTGCCAGTAGCCAAACGGGAGGGCCGGTGGTGACCGGGGAGCTGTTTTTT,CASSQTGGPVVTGELFF
TRBJ1-3,TRBV5-6,.,TRBD1,TGTGCCAGCAGCTGGGACAGGGCATTACACTCTGGAAACACCATATATTTT,CASSWDRALHSGNTIYF
TRBJ1-6,TRBV7-6,.,.,TGTGCCAGCAGCGCTAGCGGGGCACATAATTCACCCCTCCACTTT,CASSASGAHNSPLHF
TRBJ2-7,TRBV6-2/TRBV6-3,.,.,TGTGCCAGCAGTTACTCTATCCGCTACGAGCAGTACTTC,CASSYSIRYEQYF
TRBJ1-1,TRBV6-5,.,.,TGTGCCAGCACAGGATTAGGGAACACTGAAGCTTTCTTT,CASTGLGNTEAFF
TRBJ1-5,TRBV5-1,once,.,TGCGCCAGCAGCTTCTCAGGGGAACAGCCCCAGCATTTT,CASSFSGEQPQHF
TRBJ2-4,TRBV5-1,once,.,TGCGCCAGCCCCGAACAGGGTACAGCCAAAAACATTCAGTACTTC,CASPEQGTAKNIQYF
TRBJ1-2,TRBV11-2,.,.,TGTGCCAGCAGGACGCAAATTCGGGGCGCGGGGGGCTACACCTTC,CASRTQIRGAGGYTF
TRBJ1-1,TRBV30,.,TRBD1,TGTGCCTGGAGGAGGGACAGAACGAACACTGAAGCTTTCTTT,CAWRRDRTNTEAFF
TRBJ2-3,TRBV13,.,.,TGTGCCAGCAGCTTAGGCCCGGTGAAGTATTTT,CASSLGPVKYF
TRBJ2-7,TRBV11-3,.,.,TGTGCCAGCAGCCCCGGGACACTTTACGAGCAGTACTTC,CASSPGTLYEQYF